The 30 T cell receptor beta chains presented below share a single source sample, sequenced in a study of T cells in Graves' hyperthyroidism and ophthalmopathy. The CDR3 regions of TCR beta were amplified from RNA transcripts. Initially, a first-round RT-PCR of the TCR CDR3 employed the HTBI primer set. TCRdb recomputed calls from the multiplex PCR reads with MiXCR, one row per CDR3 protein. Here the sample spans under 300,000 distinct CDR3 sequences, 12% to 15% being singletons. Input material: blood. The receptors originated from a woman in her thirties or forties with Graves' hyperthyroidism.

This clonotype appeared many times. CDR3 coding DNA: TGTGCCAGCAGCGGATCGGGGGCGGAGAACACTGAAGCTTTCTTT. This gives the protein CASSGSGAENTEAFF. This chain connects TRBV7-9 to TRBJ1-1, with a tentative D call TRBD1 (6 bases). Germline V CDR1 and CDR2: SEHNR, FQNEAQ (reference sequence). This CDR3 is built from 15 residues. Trimming pared 5 bases from V and 1 base from J, leaving 14 bases between. The full variable domain, with the rest looked up from reference TRBV7-9 and TRBJ1-1, is DTGVSQNPRHKITKRGQNVTFRCDPISEHNRLYWYRQTLGQGPEFLTYFQNEAQLEKSRLLSDRFSAERPKGSFSTLEIQRTEQGDSAMYLCASSGSGAENTEAFFGQGTRLTVV.

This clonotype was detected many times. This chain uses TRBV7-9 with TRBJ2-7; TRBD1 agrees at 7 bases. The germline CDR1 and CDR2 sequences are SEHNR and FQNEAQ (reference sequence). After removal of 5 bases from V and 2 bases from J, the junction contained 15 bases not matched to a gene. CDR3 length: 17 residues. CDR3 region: CASSLIGAQGITYEQYF. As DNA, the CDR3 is TGTGCCAGCAGCCTTATAGGGGCACAGGGGATTACCTACGAGCAGTACTTC.

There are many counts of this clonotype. The CDR3 region is CSARANRGYEQYF. In DNA form, the CDR3 reads TGCAGTGCTAGAGCAAACCGGGGCTACGAGCAGTACTTC. The chain employs TRBV20-1 and TRBJ2-7, with D perhaps matching TRBD2 (5 bases). The CDR3 loop spans 13 amino acids. V gave up 1 base and J gave up 3 bases, with 10 bases separating them. CDR1 and CDR2 (germline): DFQATT, SNEGSKA (reference sequence).

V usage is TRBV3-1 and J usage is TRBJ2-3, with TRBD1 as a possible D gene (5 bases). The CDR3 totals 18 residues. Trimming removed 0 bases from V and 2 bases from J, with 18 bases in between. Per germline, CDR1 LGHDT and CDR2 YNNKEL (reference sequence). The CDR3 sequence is CASSQDGLWLGVTDTQYF. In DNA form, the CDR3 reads TGTGCCAGCAGCCAAGACGGTTTATGGCTAGGGGTCACAGATACGCAGTATTTT.

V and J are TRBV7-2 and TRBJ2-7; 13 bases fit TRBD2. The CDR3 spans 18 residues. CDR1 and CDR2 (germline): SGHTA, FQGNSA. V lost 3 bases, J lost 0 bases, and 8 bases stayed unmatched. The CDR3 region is CASSFGLAGAPDSYEQYF. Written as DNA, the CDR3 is TGTGCCAGCAGCTTCGGACTAGCGGGAGCACCAGACTCCTACGAGCAGTACTTC. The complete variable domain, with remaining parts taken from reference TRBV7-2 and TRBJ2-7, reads GAGVSQSPSNKVTEKGKDVELRCDPISGHTALYWYRQSLGQGLEFLIYFQGNSAPDKSGLPSDRFSAERTGGSVSTLTIQRTQQEDSAVYLCASSFGLAGAPDSYEQYFGPGTRLTVT.

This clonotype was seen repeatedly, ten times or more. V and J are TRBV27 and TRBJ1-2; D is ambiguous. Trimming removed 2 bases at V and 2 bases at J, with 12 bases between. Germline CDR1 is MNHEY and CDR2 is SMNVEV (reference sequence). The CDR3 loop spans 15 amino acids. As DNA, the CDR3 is TGTGCCAGCAGTTTAAATCCCGGGCTAAACTATGGCTACACCTTC. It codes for CASSLNPGLNYGYTF.

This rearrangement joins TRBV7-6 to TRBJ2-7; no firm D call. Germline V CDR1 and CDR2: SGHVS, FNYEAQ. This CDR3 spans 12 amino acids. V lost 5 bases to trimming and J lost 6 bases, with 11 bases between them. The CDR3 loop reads CASSTELGEQYF. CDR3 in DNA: TGTGCCAGCAGCACCGAGCTAGGCGAGCAGTACTTC.

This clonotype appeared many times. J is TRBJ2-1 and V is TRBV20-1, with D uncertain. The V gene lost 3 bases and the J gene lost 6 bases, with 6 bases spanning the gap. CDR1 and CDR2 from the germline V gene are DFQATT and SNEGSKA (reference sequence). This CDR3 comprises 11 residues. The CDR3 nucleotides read TGCAGTGCTAGTCCCGGCAATGAGCAGTTCTTC. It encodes CSASPGNEQFF.

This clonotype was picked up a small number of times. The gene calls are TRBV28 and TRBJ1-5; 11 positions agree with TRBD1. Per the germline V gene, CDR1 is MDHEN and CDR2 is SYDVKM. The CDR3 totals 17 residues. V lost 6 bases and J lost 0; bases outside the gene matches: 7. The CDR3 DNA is TGTGCCAGCAGCTTGGGACAGGGGGTCTATAGCAATCAGCCCCAGCATTTT. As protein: CASSLGQGVYSNQPQHF. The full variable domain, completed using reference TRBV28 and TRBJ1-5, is DVKVTQSSRYLVKRTGEKVFLECVQDMDHENMFWYRQDPGLGLRLIYFSYDVKMKEKGDIPEGYSVSREKKERFSLILESASTNQTSMYLCASSLGQGVYSNQPQHFGDGTRLSIL.

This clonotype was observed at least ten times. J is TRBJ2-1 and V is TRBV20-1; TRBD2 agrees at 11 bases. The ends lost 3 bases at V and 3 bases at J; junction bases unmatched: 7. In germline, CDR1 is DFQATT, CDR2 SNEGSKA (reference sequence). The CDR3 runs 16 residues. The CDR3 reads CSARRLAGRGYNEQFF. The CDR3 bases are TGCAGTGCTAGGAGACTAGCGGGAAGGGGCTACAATGAGCAGTTCTTC.

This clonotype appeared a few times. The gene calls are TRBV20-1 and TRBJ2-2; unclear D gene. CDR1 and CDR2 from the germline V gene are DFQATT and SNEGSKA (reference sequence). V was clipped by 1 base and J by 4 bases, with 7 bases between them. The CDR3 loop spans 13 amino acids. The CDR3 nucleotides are TGCAGTGCTAGAGCCCACATCACCGGGGAGCTGTTTTTT. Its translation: CSARAHITGELFF.

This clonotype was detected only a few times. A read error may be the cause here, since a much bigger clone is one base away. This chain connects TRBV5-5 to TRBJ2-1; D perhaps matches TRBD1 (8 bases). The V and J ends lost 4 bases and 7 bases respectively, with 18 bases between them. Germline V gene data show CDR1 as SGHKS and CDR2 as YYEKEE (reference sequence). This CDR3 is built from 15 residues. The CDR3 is CASSGGRGRGNEQFF. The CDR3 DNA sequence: TGTGCCAGCAGCGGAGGCAGGGGGCGGGGGAATGAGCAGTTCTTC.

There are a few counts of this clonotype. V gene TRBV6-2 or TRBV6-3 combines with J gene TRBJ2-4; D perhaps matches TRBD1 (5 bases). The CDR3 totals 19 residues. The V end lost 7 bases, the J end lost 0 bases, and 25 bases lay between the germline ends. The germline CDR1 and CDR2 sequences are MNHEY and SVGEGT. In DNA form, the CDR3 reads TGTGCCAGCATACAGGACCCCCACGAACGGTTACTAGCCAAAAACATTCAGTACTTC. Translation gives CASIQDPHERLLAKNIQYF.

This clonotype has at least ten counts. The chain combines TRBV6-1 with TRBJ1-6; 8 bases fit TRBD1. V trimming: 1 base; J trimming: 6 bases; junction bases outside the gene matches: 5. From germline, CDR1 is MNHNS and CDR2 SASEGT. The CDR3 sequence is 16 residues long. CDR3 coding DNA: TGTGCCAGCAGTGAAGGGACAGGGATTTTTAATTCACCCCTCCACTTT. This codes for CASSEGTGIFNSPLHF.

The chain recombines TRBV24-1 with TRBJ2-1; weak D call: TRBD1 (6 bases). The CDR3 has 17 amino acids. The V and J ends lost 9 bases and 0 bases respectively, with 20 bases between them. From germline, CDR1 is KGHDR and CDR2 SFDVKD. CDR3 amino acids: CATLALPDRSSYNEQFF. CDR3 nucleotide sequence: TGTGCCACCCTCGCTTTACCAGACAGGAGCTCCTACAATGAGCAGTTCTTC.

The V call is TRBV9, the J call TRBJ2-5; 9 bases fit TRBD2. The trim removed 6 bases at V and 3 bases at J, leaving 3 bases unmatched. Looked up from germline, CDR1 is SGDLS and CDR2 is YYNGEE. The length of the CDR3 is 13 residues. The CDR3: CASNRLAEETQYF. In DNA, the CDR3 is TGTGCCAGCAACCGACTAGCGGAAGAGACCCAGTACTTC.

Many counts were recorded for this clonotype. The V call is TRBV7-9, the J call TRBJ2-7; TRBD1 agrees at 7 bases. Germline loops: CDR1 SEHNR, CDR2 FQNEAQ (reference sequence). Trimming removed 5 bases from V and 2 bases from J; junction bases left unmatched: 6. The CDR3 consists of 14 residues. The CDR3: CASSVPGQTYEQYF. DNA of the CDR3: TGTGCCAGCAGCGTACCGGGACAGACCTACGAGCAGTACTTC. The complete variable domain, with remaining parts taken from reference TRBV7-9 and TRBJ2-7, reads DTGVSQNPRHKITKRGQNVTFRCDPISEHNRLYWYRQTLGQGPEFLTYFQNEAQLEKSRLLSDRFSAERPKGSFSTLEIQRTEQGDSAMYLCASSVPGQTYEQYFGPGTRLTVT.

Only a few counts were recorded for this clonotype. CDR3 in amino acids: CASSPLVQLNTEAFF. The CDR3 DNA reads as TGTGCCAGCAGCCCGCTCGTACAGCTGAACACTGAAGCTTTCTTT. The gene calls are TRBV9 and TRBJ1-1, with D hard to call. Germline lookup yields CDR1 SGDLS and CDR2 YYNGEE. This CDR3 comprises 15 residues. The V end was cut by 4 bases, the J end by 0 bases, with 13 bases between.

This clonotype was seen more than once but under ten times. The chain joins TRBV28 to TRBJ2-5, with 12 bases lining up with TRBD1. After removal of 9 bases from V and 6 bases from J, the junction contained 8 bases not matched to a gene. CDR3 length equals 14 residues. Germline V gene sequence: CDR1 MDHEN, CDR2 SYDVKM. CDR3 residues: CASSRDRGRKTQYF. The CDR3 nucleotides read TGTGCCAGTAGCCGGGACAGGGGGCGGAAGACCCAGTACTTC.

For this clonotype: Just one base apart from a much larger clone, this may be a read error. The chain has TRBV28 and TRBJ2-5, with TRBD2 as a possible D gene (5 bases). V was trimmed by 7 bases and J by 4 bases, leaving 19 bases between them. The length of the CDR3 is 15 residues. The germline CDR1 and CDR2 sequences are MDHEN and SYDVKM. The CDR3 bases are TGTGCCAGCATCCCCGCCGGGGAGCCCCGAGAGACCCAGTACTTC. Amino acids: CASIPAGEPRETQYF.

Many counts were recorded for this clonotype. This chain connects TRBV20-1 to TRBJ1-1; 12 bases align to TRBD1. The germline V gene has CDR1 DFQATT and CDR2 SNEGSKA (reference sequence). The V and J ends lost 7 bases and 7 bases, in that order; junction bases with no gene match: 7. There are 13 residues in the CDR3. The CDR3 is CSVGQGAQSEAFF. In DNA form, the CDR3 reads TGCAGTGTGGGACAGGGGGCGCAAAGTGAAGCTTTCTTT.

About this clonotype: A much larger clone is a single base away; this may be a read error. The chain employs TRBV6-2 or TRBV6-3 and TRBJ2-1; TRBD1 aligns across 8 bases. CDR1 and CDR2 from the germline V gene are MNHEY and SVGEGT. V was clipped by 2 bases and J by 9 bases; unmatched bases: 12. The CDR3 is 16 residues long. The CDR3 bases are TGTGCCAGCAGTTACGACGCCGGGACAGGTCATAGTGAGCAGTTCTTC. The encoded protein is CASSYDAGTGHSEQFF.

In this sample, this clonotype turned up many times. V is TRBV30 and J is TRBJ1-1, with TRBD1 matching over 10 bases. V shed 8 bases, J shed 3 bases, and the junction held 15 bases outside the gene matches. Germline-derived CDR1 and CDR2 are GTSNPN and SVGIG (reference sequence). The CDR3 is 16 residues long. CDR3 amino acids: CAGTDRGRFQDTEAFF. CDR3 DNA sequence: TGTGCCGGGACAGACAGGGGGCGATTTCAGGACACTGAAGCTTTCTTT.

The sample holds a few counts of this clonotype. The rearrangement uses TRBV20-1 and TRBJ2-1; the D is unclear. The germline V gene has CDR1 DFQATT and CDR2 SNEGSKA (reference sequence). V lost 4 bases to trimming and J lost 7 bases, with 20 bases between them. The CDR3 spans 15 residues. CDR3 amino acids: CSATQVRRKGNEQFF. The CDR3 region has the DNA TGCAGTGCTACCCAGGTGAGACGGAAAGGGAATGAGCAGTTCTTC.

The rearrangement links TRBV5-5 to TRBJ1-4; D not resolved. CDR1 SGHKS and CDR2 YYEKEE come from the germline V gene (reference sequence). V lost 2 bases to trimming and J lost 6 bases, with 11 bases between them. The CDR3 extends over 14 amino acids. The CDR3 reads CASSFEGLDEKLFF. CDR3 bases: TGTGCCAGCAGCTTCGAAGGCTTGGATGAAAAACTGTTTTTT.

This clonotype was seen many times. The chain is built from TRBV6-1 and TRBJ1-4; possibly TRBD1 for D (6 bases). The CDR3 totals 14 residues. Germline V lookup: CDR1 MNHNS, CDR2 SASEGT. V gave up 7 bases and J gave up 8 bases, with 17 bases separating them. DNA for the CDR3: TGTGCCAGCATGTTACAGGGTGTGCGCGAAAAACTGTTTTTT. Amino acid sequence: CASMLQGVREKLFF.

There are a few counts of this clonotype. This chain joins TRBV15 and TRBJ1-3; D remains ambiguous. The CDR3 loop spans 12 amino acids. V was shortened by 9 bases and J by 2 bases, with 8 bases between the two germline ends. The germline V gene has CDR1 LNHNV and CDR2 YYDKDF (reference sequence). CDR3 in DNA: TGTGCCACGCGGTCCCCTGGAAACACCATATATTTT. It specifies CATRSPGNTIYF.

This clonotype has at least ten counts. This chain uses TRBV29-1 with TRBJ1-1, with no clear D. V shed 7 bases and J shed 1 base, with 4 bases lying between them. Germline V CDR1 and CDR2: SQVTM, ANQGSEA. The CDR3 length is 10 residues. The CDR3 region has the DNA TGCAGCGGGAAGAACACTGAAGCTTTCTTT. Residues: CSGKNTEAFF.

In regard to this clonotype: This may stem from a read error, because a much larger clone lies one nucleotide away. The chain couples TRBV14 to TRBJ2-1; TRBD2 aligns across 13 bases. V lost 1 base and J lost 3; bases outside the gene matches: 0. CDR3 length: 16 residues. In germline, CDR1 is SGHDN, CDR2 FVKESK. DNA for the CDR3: TGTGCCAGCAGCCAAGGACTAGCGGGAGGCTACAATGAGCAGTTCTTC. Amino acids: CASSQGLAGGYNEQFF.

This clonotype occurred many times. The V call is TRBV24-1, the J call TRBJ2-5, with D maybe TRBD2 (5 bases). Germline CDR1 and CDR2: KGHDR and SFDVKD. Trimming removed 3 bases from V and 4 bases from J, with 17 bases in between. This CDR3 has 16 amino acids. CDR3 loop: CATSDPGPGGRETQYF. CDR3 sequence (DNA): TGTGCCACCAGTGATCCCGGCCCAGGTGGGAGAGAGACCCAGTACTTC.